This T cell receptor (beta chain) was observed in a study of T cell responses to AZD1222 COVID-19 vaccine. Regarding this clone: Its antigen is currently unknown.

The V gene end was trimmed by 1 base and the J gene end by 8 bases; junction bases not matched to a gene: 6. CDR1 SNHLY and CDR2 FYNNEI come from the germline V gene. This CDR3 contains 15 residues. Assay used: immunoSEQ multiplex PCR; TCRdb lists only in-frame clones, some missing. This repertoire shows about 180,000 clones, 94% found once; its top ten account for about 1.5%. Study-level results: Of the AZD1222 recipients, only 5 to 7 were seropositive at baseline. Repertoire collection took place solely once the T cell response had peaked. Clonal diversity may have been underestimated, and the donors were mostly white British, with more females than males.

V is TRBV2 and J is TRBJ1-4; 8 positions match TRBD1. The TCR originated in an adult who received the AZD1222 COVID-19 vaccine. The sequenced sample was peripheral blood, obtained 28 days after the second AZD1222 dose. CDR3 nucleotide sequence: TGTGCCAGCAGTGAAGGCGGCAGGGGGCGAGAAAAACTGTTTTTT. The encoded protein is CASSEGGRGREKLFF. The full variable domain, with the rest looked up from reference TRBV2 and TRBJ1-4, is EPEVTQTPSHQVTQMGQEVILRCVPISNHLYFYWYRQILGQKVEFLVSFYNNEISEKSEIFDDQFSVERPDGSNFTLKIRSTKLEDSAMYFCASSEGGRGREKLFFGSGTQLSVL.